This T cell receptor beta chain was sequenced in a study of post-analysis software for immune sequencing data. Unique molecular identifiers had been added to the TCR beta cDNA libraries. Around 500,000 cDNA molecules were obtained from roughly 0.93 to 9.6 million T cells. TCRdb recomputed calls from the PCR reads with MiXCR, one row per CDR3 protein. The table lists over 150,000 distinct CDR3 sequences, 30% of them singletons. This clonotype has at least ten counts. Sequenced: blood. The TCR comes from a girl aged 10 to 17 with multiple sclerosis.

The CDR3 reads CATSRDLGGMFYEQYF. In DNA form, the CDR3 reads TGTGCCACCAGCAGAGATCTCGGGGGGATGTTCTACGAGCAGTACTTC. The V and J genes are TRBV15 and TRBJ2-7; 7 nucleotides align to TRBD2. The CDR3 consists of 16 residues. Per the germline V gene, CDR1 is LNHNV and CDR2 is YYDKDF (reference sequence). V lost 0 bases to trimming and J lost 3 bases; unmatched junction nucleotides: 8.